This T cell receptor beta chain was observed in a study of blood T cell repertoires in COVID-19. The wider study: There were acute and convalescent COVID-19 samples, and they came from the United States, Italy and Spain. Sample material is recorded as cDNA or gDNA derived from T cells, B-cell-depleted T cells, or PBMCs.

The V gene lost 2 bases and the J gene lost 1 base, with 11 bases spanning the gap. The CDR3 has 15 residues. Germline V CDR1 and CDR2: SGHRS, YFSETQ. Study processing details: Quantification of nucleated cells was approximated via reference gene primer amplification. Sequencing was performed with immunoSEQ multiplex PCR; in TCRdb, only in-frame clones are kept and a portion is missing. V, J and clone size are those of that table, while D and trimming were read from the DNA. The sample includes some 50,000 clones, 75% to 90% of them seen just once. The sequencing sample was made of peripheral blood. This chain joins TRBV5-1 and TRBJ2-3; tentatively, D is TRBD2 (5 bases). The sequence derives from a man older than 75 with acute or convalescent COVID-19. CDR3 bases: TGCGCCAGCAGCTTCGGGGAGTTGGGCACAGATACGCAGTATTTT. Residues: CASSFGELGTDTQYF.